This T cell receptor (beta chain) is from a study of PD-1 blockade in classical Hodgkin lymphoma. Study results and limitations: Factors driving the repertoire differences, possibly disease activity or prior therapy, remain undefined. CD4+ TCR diversity, unlike CD8+, climbed significantly by C4D1.

Documented time point: cycle 4 day 1 (C4D1), after less than seven weeks of nivolumab. Each patient relapsed following autologous stem cell transplantation, and prior brentuximab vedotin exposure differed. The assay was immunoSEQ multiplex PCR, and TCRdb's table has in-frame clones only and misses some. The data hold about 92,000 clones, with over 80% observed a single time. Concerning this clone itself: Its antigen is unidentified.

The germline gives CDR1 MDHEN, CDR2 SYDVKM. The CDR3 has 16 residues. Trimming at V came to 6 bases and at J to 6 bases, leaving 13 bases not matched to a gene. The origin of this receptor is a human donor with classical Hodgkin lymphoma. The sample consisted of peripheral blood mononuclear cells (PBMCs), taken before the fourth cycle of nivolumab. J is TRBJ2-3 and V is TRBV28; 9 positions match TRBD2. The CDR3 sequence: CASRSPSAGGRDTQYF. CDR3 nucleotides: TGTGCCAGCAGATCCCCCTCCGCGGGAGGGAGGGATACGCAGTATTTT. Looking up the rest from reference TRBV28 and TRBJ2-3 gives the full variable domain: DVKVTQSSRYLVKRTGEKVFLECVQDMDHENMFWYRQDPGLGLRLIYFSYDVKMKEKGDIPEGYSVSREKKERFSLILESASTNQTSMYLCASRSPSAGGRDTQYFGPGTRLTVL.